This passage covers 28 T cell receptor beta chains from one sample sequenced in a study of T cell clonality in common variable immunodeficiency. The repertoire was sequenced with immunoSEQ multiplex PCR; TCRdb's copy has only in-frame clones and lacks some. The sample has approximately 56,000 clones, none seen only once; the top ten hold 2% to 2.5%. The sample comprised peripheral blood mononuclear cells. The origin of the receptors is a person aged 18 to 70 in good health.

This clone showed up many times. The sequenced fragment ends 3 residues before the CDR3 boundary, so the rest is inferred from the germline J gene. The chain links TRBV7-9 to TRBJ2-7, with a tentative D call TRBD2 (5 bases). V lost 1 base to trimming and J lost 6 bases, with 16 bases between them. The germline V gene has CDR1 SEHNR and CDR2 FQNEAQ (reference sequence). This CDR3 is 15 amino acids long. The sequenced part of the CDR3 DNA is TGTGCCAGCAGCTTAGGAAGCCTAGCCGCCGTCGAG. Translating gives CASSLGSLAAVE. The CDR3 reads in full as CASSLGSLAAVEQYF.

In regard to this clone: Read data end 3 residues before the CDR3 end; the end is taken from the germline J gene. V gene TRBV2 combines with J gene TRBJ2-1; TRBD2 aligns across 9 bases. Germline V CDR1 and CDR2: SNHLY, FYNNEI. The V gene end was trimmed by 8 bases and the J gene end by 2 bases; junction bases not matched to a gene: 10. The CDR3 totals 16 residues. This chain's CDR3 is CASLQGLAKTYNEQFF. The CDR3 bases that were read are TGTGCCAGCTTACAAGGACTAGCGAAAACCTACAATGAG.

This clone was detected many times. The read stops 3 residues short of the end of the CDR3; the missing end is completed from the germline J gene. The chain combines TRBV7-3 with TRBJ2-1, with D perhaps TRBD2 (7 bases). Germline V CDR1 and CDR2: SGHTA, FQGTGA. V lost 5 bases to trimming and J lost 7 bases, with 18 bases between them. The CDR3 extends over 15 amino acids. The CDR3 spells CASSRGGALGNEQFF. The CDR3 DNA, read in part, is TGTGCCAGCAGCAGAGGGGGGGCGCTAGGGAATGAG.

This clone was found many times. The CDR3 loop reads CASSYVTSGAYEQYF. The CDR3 DNA, read in part, is TGTGCCAGCAGTTACGTGACTAGCGGAGCCTACGAG. This chain connects TRBV6-2 or TRBV6-3 to TRBJ2-7, with 9 bases identical to TRBD2. The read ends 3 residues early relative to the CDR3; the germline J gene fills the gap. CDR1 is MNHEY and CDR2 is SVGEGT in the germline V gene. Unmatched junction bases numbered 4, after V lost 2 bases and J lost 2 bases. The CDR3 covers 15 residues.

This clone was seen many times. The read terminates 3 residues ahead of where the CDR3 ends, so the germline J gene completes it. This chain uses TRBV6-2 or TRBV6-3 with TRBJ2-5; 11 positions agree with TRBD2. The germline V gene has CDR1 MNHEY and CDR2 SVGEGT. Unmatched junction bases numbered 5, after V lost 6 bases and J lost 2 bases. The CDR3 covers 15 residues. CDR3 DNA (partial): TGTGCCAGCAGACCGGGACTAGCGGATCAAGAGACC. Translating gives CASRPGLADQET. The whole CDR3 is CASRPGLADQETQYF.

This clone was picked up a small number of times. Read sequence stops 3 residues before the CDR3 end, and the germline J gene provides the missing end. The gene calls are TRBV6-2 or TRBV6-3 and TRBJ2-7; TRBD2 aligns across 12 bases. Germline CDR1 reads MNHEY; CDR2 reads SVGEGT. V lost 5 bases, J lost 1 base, and 6 bases stayed unmatched. CDR3 length: 16 residues. The sequenced CDR3 bases are TGTGCCAGCAGTAAGGCCGGGACTAGCGGGTCCTACGAG. This encodes CASSKAGTSGSYE. The whole CDR3 reads CASSKAGTSGSYEQYF.

This clone was picked up a small number of times. Being one base from a much bigger clone, this may be a read error. Incomplete CDR3 DNA: TGTGCCAGCAGTGTACAGGGAGGTCAGCCG. Translation gives CASSVQGGQP. From start to end, the CDR3 is CASSVQGGQPQYF. The chain links TRBV2 to TRBJ2-3; tentatively, D is TRBD1 or TRBD2 (6 bases each). The CDR3 end is not reached by the read, which stops 3 residues before it; the germline J gene fills it in. Germline lookup yields CDR1 SNHLY and CDR2 FYNNEI. The CDR3 is made up of 13 amino acids.

This clone has a count of ten or more. From the germline J gene comes the end of the CDR3, since the read stops 3 residues before it. This sequence joins TRBV19 and TRBJ2-2, with TRBD2 as a possible D gene (5 bases). The CDR3 runs 16 residues. With 3 bases removed from V and 4 bases from J, the gap between germline ends came to 15 bases. CDR1 LNHDA and CDR2 SQIVND come from the germline V gene (reference sequence). CDR3 sequence: CASSIALGLSTGELFF. CDR3 DNA, as far as it was read: TGTGCCAGTAGTATTGCCCTTGGACTTTCCACCGGGGAG. The full variable domain, completed using reference TRBV19 and TRBJ2-2, is DGGITQSPKYLFRKEGQNVTLSCEQNLNHDAMYWYRQDPGQGLRLIYYSQIVNDFQKGDIAEGYSVSREKKESFPLTVTSAQKNPTAFYLCASSIALGLSTGELFFGEGSRLTVL.

This clone has just a few counts. The DNA ends 3 residues before the CDR3 does, and the rest of the CDR3 is filled in from the germline J gene. The V and J genes are TRBV18 and TRBJ1-3, with a tentative D call TRBD1 (6 bases). The CDR3 spans 14 residues. Trimming removed 4 bases from V and 2 bases from J, with 9 bases in between. Germline V gene lookup returns CDR1 KGHSH and CDR2 LQKENI. CDR3 bases read: TGTGCCAGCTCACTTGGACAGCCTGGAAACACC. The encoded protein is CASSLGQPGNT. The CDR3 as a whole reads CASSLGQPGNTIYF. Using reference TRBV18 and TRBJ1-3 for the parts outside the CDR3, the full variable domain is NAGVMQNPRHLVRRRGQEARLRCSPMKGHSHVYWYRQLPEEGLKFMVYLQKENIIDESGMPKERFSAEFPKEGPSILRIQQVVRGDSAAYFCASSLGQPGNTIYFGEGSWLTVV.

In this sample, this clone turned up many times. The CDR3 end falls 3 residues outside the read, so it is completed with the germline J gene. The chain is built from TRBV2 and TRBJ2-5, with 10 bases aligning to TRBD2. V was clipped by 6 bases and J by 7 bases; unmatched bases: 11. Looked up from germline, CDR1 is SNHLY and CDR2 is FYNNEI. This CDR3 has 15 amino acids. CDR3 residues: CASSILAGTSGTQYF. The DNA read from the CDR3 is TGTGCCAGCAGCATACTAGCGGGGACCTCGGGGACC.

This clone was recorded at least ten times. CDR3 DNA, as far as it was read: TGTGCCAGTAGTGATCGCAGGGGTCGGTTTATCAATGAG. Encoded protein: CASSDRRGRFINE. The full CDR3 reads CASSDRRGRFINEQFF. The chain links TRBV19 to TRBJ2-1, with a tentative D call TRBD1 (6 bases). The observed sequence ends 3 residues before the CDR3 terminus, with the missing tail filled in from the germline J gene. Trimming shortened V by 5 bases and J by 6 bases, and 20 bases separated the two germline ends. Germline V gene data show CDR1 as LNHDA and CDR2 as SQIVND (reference sequence). This CDR3 contains 16 residues. The full variable domain, with the rest looked up from reference TRBV19 and TRBJ2-1, is DGGITQSPKYLFRKEGQNVTLSCEQNLNHDAMYWYRQDPGQGLRLIYYSQIVNDFQKGDIAEGYSVSREKKESFPLTVTSAQKNPTAFYLCASSDRRGRFINEQFFGPGTRLTVL.

This clone came up a few times. The read ends 3 residues before the CDR3 terminus; that terminus is restored from the germline J gene. The chain couples TRBV18 to TRBJ1-5; the D is unclear. The V and J ends lost 2 bases and 0 bases respectively, with 8 bases between them. The germline CDR1 and CDR2 sequences are KGHSH and LQKENI. This CDR3 region has 15 residues. The CDR3 region is CASSPSHTSNQPQHF. The CDR3 DNA, read in part, is TGTGCCAGCTCACCATCACACACTAGCAATCAGCCC.

This clone has a count of ten or more. The sequenced fragment ends 3 residues before the CDR3 boundary, so the rest is inferred from the germline J gene. The sample has other DNA sequences that encode this CDR3 too. The chain couples TRBV30 to TRBJ1-5; tentatively, D is TRBD1 (5 bases). CDR3 size: 14 residues. The germline V gene encodes CDR1 GTSNPN and CDR2 SVGIG (reference sequence). V lost 3 bases and J lost 4, with 13 bases in between. The CDR3 DNA, read in part, is TGTGCCTGGAGCGAAGGGGCGGGGAATCAGCCC. Translation: CAWSEGAGNQP. The whole CDR3 region reads CAWSEGAGNQPQHF.

About this clone itself: Read data end 3 residues before the CDR3 end; the end is taken from the germline J gene. The chain combines TRBV2 with TRBJ2-5, with D perhaps TRBD2 (5 bases). The CDR3 extends over 14 amino acids. V gave up 6 bases and J gave up 4 bases, with 15 bases separating them. Germline CDR1 reads SNHLY; CDR2 reads FYNNEI. The sequenced part of the CDR3 DNA is TGTGCCAGCAGCCTCTCCATGGCGGGAGAGACC. Residues: CASSLSMAGET. The whole CDR3 sequence is CASSLSMAGETQYF.

Details on this clone: The read is 3 residues too short to cover the CDR3 end, so that end is filled in from the germline J gene. The chain is built from TRBV18 and TRBJ2-4; D is unresolved. CDR1 and CDR2 (germline): KGHSH, LQKENI. This CDR3 is 14 amino acids long. CDR3 amino acids: CASSPQGMYHGQYF. Incomplete CDR3 DNA: TGTGCCAGCTCACCACAAGGCATGTACCATGGT.

This clone was seen ten or more times. The CDR3 goes on 3 residues after the read ends, and that part is filled in from the germline J gene. The J gene is TRBJ2-3, the V gene TRBV20-1; 9 nucleotides align to TRBD2. After removal of 3 bases from V and 2 bases from J, the junction contained 6 bases not matched to a gene. Germline CDR1 and CDR2: DFQATT and SNEGSKA (reference sequence). The CDR3 is 15 amino acids. The DNA read from the CDR3 is TGCAGTGCTAGGCTAGCGGGGCGATACACAGATACG. This translates into CSARLAGRYTDT. The CDR3 in full is CSARLAGRYTDTQYF.

As regards this clone: With the read ending 3 residues before the CDR3 end, the germline J gene is used to fill in that end. The chain employs TRBV19 and TRBJ2-3, with D possibly matching TRBD1 (5 bases). The V gene's germline CDR1 is LNHDA and CDR2 SQIVND (reference sequence). This CDR3 spans 17 amino acids. CDR3 sequence reads: CASSIRGRPYSNQPQYF. CDR3 DNA (partial): TGTGCCAGTAGTATTAGGGGCAGACCTTATAGCAATCAGCCG.

This clone came up many times. The DNA ends 3 residues before the CDR3 does, and the rest of the CDR3 is filled in from the germline J gene. The chain employs TRBV19 and TRBJ2-5, with D perhaps matching TRBD2 (6 bases). Between the trimmed V and J ends, which lost 7 bases and 4 bases, there was a span of 19 bases. This CDR3 is built from 15 residues. The V gene's germline CDR1 is LNHDA and CDR2 SQIVND (reference sequence). The CDR3 loop is CASTRRIGGVETQYF. The DNA read from the CDR3 is TGTGCCAGTACACGACGCATAGGAGGGGTAGAGACC. Full variable domain (remainder filled in from reference TRBV19 and TRBJ2-5): DGGITQSPKYLFRKEGQNVTLSCEQNLNHDAMYWYRQDPGQGLRLIYYSQIVNDFQKGDIAEGYSVSREKKESFPLTVTSAQKNPTAFYLCASTRRIGGVETQYFGPGTRLLVL.

This clone was picked up many times. The read falls 3 residues short of the CDR3 end, and the missing part is taken from the germline J gene. The chain combines TRBV7-3 with TRBJ2-1; 7 nucleotides agree with TRBD2. After removal of 3 bases from V and 5 bases from J, the junction contained 1 base not matched to a gene. Germline V gene data show CDR1 as SGHTA and CDR2 as FQGTGA. The CDR3 extends over 13 amino acids. The CDR3 spells CASSFGGDNEQFF. The CDR3 DNA, read in part, is TGTGCCAGCAGCTTTGGGGGGGACAATGAG.

This clone was seen ten or more times. The read terminates 3 residues before the CDR3 end, so the remaining end is supplied by the germline J gene. J is TRBJ2-4 and V is TRBV20-1; D may be TRBD1 (5 bases). The germline V gene has CDR1 DFQATT and CDR2 SNEGSKA (reference sequence). This CDR3 contains 14 residues. Trimming shortened V by 2 bases and J by 7 bases, and 15 bases separated the two germline ends. The CDR3 loop reads CSARSQGVGNIQYF. The sequenced CDR3 bases are TGCAGTGCTAGAAGCCAGGGTGTTGGGAACATT.

This clone was seen repeatedly, ten times or more. With the read ending 3 residues before the CDR3 end, the germline J gene is used to fill in that end. The V call is TRBV7-2, the J call TRBJ2-2, with 8 nucleotides matching TRBD2. Unmatched junction bases numbered 5, after V lost 4 bases and J lost 4 bases. CDR3 length: 15 amino acids. Germline V gene data show CDR1 as SGHTA and CDR2 as FQGNSA. The chain's CDR3 is CASSYIAGPTGELFF. The CDR3 bases that were read are TGTGCCAGCAGCTATATAGCGGGACCCACCGGGGAG.

Worth noting for this clone: Read coverage stops 3 residues before the CDR3 terminus; the germline J gene supplies the remainder. V gene TRBV7-2 combines with J gene TRBJ2-3, with D hard to call. There are 13 residues in the CDR3. Germline CDR1 is SGHTA and CDR2 is FQGNSA. This chain's CDR3 is CASSVQFQETQYF. CDR3 DNA, as far as it was read: TGTGCCAGCAGCGTACAATTTCAAGAGACG. Full variable domain (rest looked up from reference TRBV7-2 and TRBJ2-3): GAGVSQSPSNKVTEKGKDVELRCDPISGHTALYWYRQSLGQGLEFLIYFQGNSAPDKSGLPSDRFSAERTGGSVSTLTIQRTQQEDSAVYLCASSVQFQETQYFGPGTRLTVL.

This clone was seen repeatedly, ten times or more. The read ends 3 residues before the CDR3 terminus; that terminus is restored from the germline J gene. V gene TRBV19 combines with J gene TRBJ2-1, with 8 bases fitting TRBD2. Germline V lookup: CDR1 LNHDA, CDR2 SQIVND (reference sequence). V shed 6 bases, J shed 3 bases, and the junction held 1 base outside the gene matches. The CDR3 runs to 13 residues. The covered CDR3 bases are TGTGCCAGTAGGGGACTAGACTACAATGAG. Amino acid sequence: CASRGLDYNE. The CDR3 in full is CASRGLDYNEQFF.

This clone was recorded many times. CDR3 DNA, as far as it was read: TGCGCCAGCAGCTCGATATACCGACAGGGGGCGCGCACTGAA. This translates into CASSSIYRQGARTE. In full, the CDR3 is CASSSIYRQGARTEAFF. The rearrangement uses TRBV5-1 and TRBJ1-1, with 10 bases identical to TRBD1. The DNA ends 3 residues before the CDR3 does, and the rest of the CDR3 is filled in from the germline J gene. The germline V gene has CDR1 SGHRS and CDR2 YFSETQ. With 3 bases clipped from V and 4 bases from J, the junction kept 12 bases outside the gene matches. The CDR3 has 17 amino acids.

This clone showed up many times. The CDR3 end is not reached by the read, which stops 3 residues before it; the germline J gene fills it in. The chain recombines TRBV7-9 with TRBJ2-1; 7 bases agree with TRBD2. The CDR3 runs 13 residues. Germline loops: CDR1 SEHNR, CDR2 FQNEAQ (reference sequence). V lost 3 bases, J lost 9 bases, and 5 bases stayed unmatched. CDR3 residues: CASSFGGLGEQFF. Incomplete CDR3 DNA: TGTGCCAGCAGCTTCGGGGGGTTGGGTGAG.

At least ten counts were recorded for this clone. Sequencing ends 3 residues short of the CDR3 end; the germline J gene provides the rest. V gene TRBV20-1 combines with J gene TRBJ2-2, with 11 bases that match TRBD2. With 3 bases clipped from V and 1 base from J, the junction kept 10 bases outside the gene matches. The CDR3 consists of 18 residues. From germline, CDR1 is DFQATT and CDR2 SNEGSKA (reference sequence). CDR3 residues: CSASGLAGGGVNTGELFF. The part of the CDR3 DNA that was read is TGCAGTGCTAGCGGGCTAGCGGGGGGCGGCGTGAACACCGGGGAG.

In regard to this clone: The read finishes 3 residues shy of the CDR3 end, and the germline J gene is used to complete it. This chain connects TRBV20-1 to TRBJ2-1; 8 bases map to TRBD2. Germline V lookup: CDR1 DFQATT, CDR2 SNEGSKA (reference sequence). The V gene end was trimmed by 2 bases and the J gene end by 4 bases; junction bases not matched to a gene: 7. This CDR3 is built from 15 residues. CDR3 bases read: TGCAGTGCTAGAAGAATACGGGGGGGTTACAATGAG. Translation: CSARRIRGGYNE. The full CDR3 protein is CSARRIRGGYNEQFF.

This clone came up many times. The read falls 3 residues short of the CDR3 end, and the missing part is taken from the germline J gene. The V gene is TRBV7-3, the J gene TRBJ2-1; 12 bases map to TRBD2. Germline values: CDR1 SGHTA, CDR2 FQGTGA. The CDR3 has 16 residues. V lost 4 bases, J lost 3 bases, and 4 bases stayed unmatched. CDR3 region: CASSSLTSGSYNEQFF. The CDR3 DNA, read in part, is TGTGCCAGCAGCTCCTTGACTAGCGGGAGCTACAATGAG. Using reference TRBV7-3 and TRBJ2-1 for the parts outside the CDR3, the full variable domain is GAGVSQTPSNKVTEKGKYVELRCDPISGHTALYWYRQSLGQGPEFLIYFQGTGAADDSGLPNDRFFAVRPEGSVSTLKIQRTERGDSAVYLCASSSLTSGSYNEQFFGPGTRLTVL.